A selection of T cell receptor beta chains follows, all from one sample in a study of beta chain features in type 1 diabetes. The method was immunoSEQ multiplex PCR; TCRdb's version includes in-frame clones alone and lacks a portion of them. The sample shows roughly 400,000 clones, around 14% of them seen only once. Material for sequencing was naive CD4+ T cells from blood. Source of these receptors: a man in his thirties or forties in good health. The CDR3 runs from the conserved cysteine through the conserved F or W. Fields, in order: J gene, D gene, V gene, clone size, CDR3 DNA, CDR3 protein. The D gene is left open where the match is weak. The listing skips clone size in some rows; elsewhere it reads once, few, many or a size class.

TRBJ1-2 | NA | TRBV5-6 | few | TGTGCCAGCAGCTTGGCCCTCTATGGCTACACCTTC | CASSLALYGYTF
TRBJ1-2 | TRBD1 | TRBV30 | NA | TGTGCCTGGAGTAATAGCGGACAGGGGAACTATGGCTACACCTTC | CAWSNSGQGNYGYTF
TRBJ2-7 | NA | TRBV14 | few | TGTGCCAGCAGCCTTTTCAGAAGCTCCTACGAGCAGTACTTC | CASSLFRSSYEQYF
TRBJ2-6 | NA | TRBV10-3 | NA | TGTGCCATCGGACGGGACCTAGGGGCCAACGTCCTGACTTTC | CAIGRDLGANVLTF
TRBJ2-3 | TRBD2 | TRBV4-1 | once | TGCGCCAGCAGCCAAGATTGGCGGGGTTTGACTAGCGGAGGTGGTACAGATACGCAGTATTTT | CASSQDWRGLTSGGGTDTQYF
TRBJ1-1 | NA | TRBV4-1 | NA | TGCGCCAGCAGCCAATTACTGGTAAACACTGAAGCTTTCTTT | CASSQLLVNTEAFF
TRBJ2-4 | NA | TRBV30 | few | TGTGCCTGGAGGGCTAAGACTGCAGATAGGAACATTCAGTACTTC | CAWRAKTADRNIQYF
TRBJ1-1 | NA | TRBV5-4 | few | TGTGCCAGCAGCCCTTCAGGGTGGGGCACTGAAGCTTTCTTT | CASSPSGWGTEAFF
TRBJ2-3 | NA | TRBV7-2 | NA | TGTGCCAGCAGCTCTTGGGCTAGGGCCACAGATACGCAGTATTTT | CASSSWARATDTQYF
TRBJ2-1 | TRBD2 | TRBV5-4 | NA | TGTGCCAGCAGCCGGACTAGCGGGTTGAGCTCCTACAATGAGCAGTTCTTC | CASSRTSGLSSYNEQFF
TRBJ2-2 | NA | TRBV7-2 | few | TGTGCCAGCAGCTTAGACTGGCGAACCGGGGAGCTGTTTTTT | CASSLDWRTGELFF
TRBJ2-1 | TRBD1 | TRBV4-3 | few | TGCGCCAGCAGCCCCCTGCCCCAGGGGGCGACGTATGAGCAGTTCTTC | CASSPLPQGATYEQFF
TRBJ2-7 | NA | TRBV7-9 | few | TGTGCCAGCAGCTTATCGGCCGAGCAGTACTTC | CASSLSAEQYF
TRBJ1-1 | NA | TRBV27 | NA | TGTGCCAGCAGTTTTTTTCCAGGGCGGTCGGCTTTCTTT | CASSFFPGRSAFF
TRBJ2-3 | NA | TRBV12-5 | few | TGTGCTAGTGGTGGGCCTCTTAAAGGTTTGGATACGCAGTATTTT | CASGGPLKGLDTQYF
TRBJ1-2 | NA | TRBV29-1 | few | TGCAGCGTTGGAATCGGCGGGGGCCGCGGTGATGGCTACACCTTC | CSVGIGGGRGDGYTF
TRBJ2-7 | NA | TRBV6-1 | NA | TGTGCCAGCAGTGAACCCCTGAAGCCCTACGAGCAGTACTTC | CASSEPLKPYEQYF
TRBJ2-1 | NA | TRBV27 | NA | TGTGCCAGCAGTCCCCTCAGTGAATTCTCCTACAATGAGCAGTTCTTC | CASSPLSEFSYNEQFF
TRBJ1-6 | NA | TRBV9 | NA | TGTGCCAGCAGCGTTTTTAATTCACCCCTCCACTTT | CASSVFNSPLHF
TRBJ2-3 | NA | TRBV11-2 | NA | TGTGCCAGCAGCATACTAATAACGACTAGGGTTCAGGATACGCAGTATTTT | CASSILITTRVQDTQYF
TRBJ2-5 | TRBD2 | TRBV15 | few | TGTGCCACCAGCAGAGTATCTGGTCTAGCGGGGCAAGAGACCCAGTACTTC | CATSRVSGLAGQETQYF
TRBJ2-4 | NA | TRBV4-2 | few | TGTGCCAGCAGCCAAGATAGGTTAGCCAAAAACATTCAGTACTTC | CASSQDRLAKNIQYF
TRBJ2-3 | NA | TRBV28 | NA | TGTGCCACCGTCCGTGGAGATACGCAGTATTTT | CATVRGDTQYF
TRBJ2-1 | TRBD2 | TRBV29-1 | few | TGCAGCGTGCTAGCGGGAGGGGGGGTAAATGAGCAGTTCTTC | CSVLAGGGVNEQFF
TRBJ1-4 | NA | TRBV7-9 | NA | TGTGCCAGCAGACCGGGACACATTAATGAAAAACTGTTTTTT | CASRPGHINEKLFF
TRBJ1-2 | NA | TRBV15 | few | TGTGCCACCAGCAGAGATCCGAGGGGTGGCTACACCTTC | CATSRDPRGGYTF
TRBJ2-1 | NA | TRBV13 | NA | TGTGCCAGCAGCTTAGTGACTCAGAATGAGCAGTTCTTC | CASSLVTQNEQFF
TRBJ2-1 | TRBD2 | TRBV19 | NA | TGTGCCAGTAGTATAAGACAAGGACTAGCGGGAGGAAATGAGCAGTTCTTC | CASSIRQGLAGGNEQFF
TRBJ2-2 | NA | TRBV30 | few | TGTGCCTGGACCGGGACCGGGGAGCTGTTTTTT | CAWTGTGELFF
TRBJ1-4 | NA | TRBV28 | NA | TGTGCCAGCAGTTCCGCCCTTAATGAAAAACTGTTTTTT | CASSSALNEKLFF
TRBJ1-1 | NA | TRBV6-6 | few | TGTGCCAGCACAGCTTTGTCCACTGAAGCTTTCTTT | CASTALSTEAFF
TRBJ1-4 | NA | TRBV7-2 | NA | TGTGCCAGCAGCTTAGCTCGTGGTACTAATGAAAAACTGTTTTTT | CASSLARGTNEKLFF
TRBJ2-5 | TRBD1 | TRBV7-2 | NA | TGTGCCAGCAGTCGCCAACAGGGGGCAACGGAAGAGACCCAGTACTTC | CASSRQQGATEETQYF
TRBJ1-5 | NA | TRBV30 | NA | TGTGCCTGGACCCCAGATAGCAATCAGCCCCAGCATTTT | CAWTPDSNQPQHF
TRBJ2-5 | NA | TRBV5-1 | few | TGCGCCAGCAAGTCGGCGGCTGGGGAGACCCAGTACTTC | CASKSAAGETQYF
TRBJ2-3 | TRBD2 | TRBV18 | few | TGTGCCAGCTCACCACTAGCGGGGCTCACAGATACGCAGTATTTT | CASSPLAGLTDTQYF
TRBJ1-1 | NA | TRBV4-2 | few | TGTGCCAGCAGCCAAGGTGGCAGGGGCACTGAAGCTTTCTTT | CASSQGGRGTEAFF
TRBJ2-7 | TRBD1 | TRBV6-1 | few | TGTGCCGGCCTTACAGGGGAAGGCGAGCAGTACTTC | CAGLTGEGEQYF
TRBJ2-7 | NA | TRBV4-1 | NA | TGCGCCAGCAGCCAAGGCCCTCCGGGGATCCACGAGCAGTACTTC | CASSQGPPGIHEQYF
TRBJ1-5 | NA | TRBV5-6 | NA | TGTGCCAGCAGCTCCAGGGTTCAGCCCCAGCATTTT | CASSSRVQPQHF
TRBJ2-1 | TRBD1 | TRBV7-2 | few | TGTGCCAGCAGCCGACAGGGGGCTGGGGACAATGAGCAGTTCTTC | CASSRQGAGDNEQFF
TRBJ2-3 | NA | TRBV4-2 | NA | TGTGCCAGCAGCCTAGGCCAGGGCGGCACAGATACGCAGTATTTT | CASSLGQGGTDTQYF
TRBJ2-1 | NA | TRBV5-6 | few | TGTGCCAGCAGCTTGGGACAGAGGGGCTGGGAGCAGTTCTTC | CASSLGQRGWEQFF
TRBJ2-3 | TRBD2 | TRBV7-2 | few | TGTGCCAGCAGCTCCCCTAGCGGTCGGCCAGATACGCAGTATTTT | CASSSPSGRPDTQYF
TRBJ2-1 | NA | TRBV6-6 | NA | TGTGCCAGCAGTCGCGGACACCTCAATGAGCAGTTCTTC | CASSRGHLNEQFF
TRBJ2-7 | TRBD2 | TRBV14 | few | TGTGCCAGCAGCCAAGGCCTAGCGGGAAACTACGAGCAGTACTTC | CASSQGLAGNYEQYF
TRBJ2-7 | NA | TRBV2 | NA | TGTGCCAGCAGTGAATCTGGCACAGGGAATAATATCCTCTACGAGCAGTACTTC | CASSESGTGNNILYEQYF
TRBJ1-2 | NA | TRBV6-5 | NA | TGTGCCAGCAGTTACAGCGACCCCAACTATGGCTACACCTTC | CASSYSDPNYGYTF
TRBJ1-2 | NA | TRBV7-9 | NA | TGTGCCAGCTCGACACAGGGTCCGGGCTATGGCTACACCTTC | CASSTQGPGYGYTF
TRBJ2-5 | NA | TRBV13 | NA | TGTGCCAGCAGCTTAAAAGGACTCTACCAAGAGACCCAGTACTTC | CASSLKGLYQETQYF
TRBJ2-1 | TRBD2 | TRBV18 | NA | TGTGCCAGCTCACTTAGCGGGAGCAACAATGAGCAGTTCTTC | CASSLSGSNNEQFF